This T cell receptor (beta chain) was profiled in a study of T cell changes during pregnancy in multiple sclerosis. Data came from immunoSEQ multiplex PCR; TCRdb stores just in-frame clones and leaves some out. This table holds approximately 80,000 clones, 94% found once. Trimming removed 3 bases from V and 0 bases from J, with 8 bases in between. The V gene's germline CDR1 is ENHRY and CDR2 SYGVKD. The CDR3 loop spans 14 amino acids. V usage is TRBV10-3 and J usage is TRBJ1-1; D uncertain. The sequences come from peripheral blood, collected in the second trimester of pregnancy. This clonotype was sampled from a female donor in good health, enrolled as a control in a pregnancy study. CDR3 protein: CAISDSELNTEAFF. DNA of the CDR3: TGTGCCATCAGTGACAGTGAACTGAACACTGAAGCTTTCTTT.